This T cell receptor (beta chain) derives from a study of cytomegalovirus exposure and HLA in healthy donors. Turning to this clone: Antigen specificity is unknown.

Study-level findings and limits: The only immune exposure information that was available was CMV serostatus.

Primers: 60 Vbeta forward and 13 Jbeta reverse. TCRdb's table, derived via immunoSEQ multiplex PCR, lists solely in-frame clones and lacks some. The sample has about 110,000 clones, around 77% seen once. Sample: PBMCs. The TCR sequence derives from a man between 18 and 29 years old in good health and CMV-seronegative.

The CDR3 nucleotides read TGTGCCTCCCTAACAAACAGGCCCCCTCGGGGCTACACCTTC. Protein product: CASLTNRPPRGYTF. This chain uses TRBV19 with TRBJ1-2; D is perhaps TRBD1 (5 bases). CDR1 and CDR2 (germline): LNHDA, SQIVND (reference sequence). The CDR3 is made up of 14 amino acids. Trimming shortened V by 11 bases and J by 8 bases, and 24 bases separated the two germline ends.